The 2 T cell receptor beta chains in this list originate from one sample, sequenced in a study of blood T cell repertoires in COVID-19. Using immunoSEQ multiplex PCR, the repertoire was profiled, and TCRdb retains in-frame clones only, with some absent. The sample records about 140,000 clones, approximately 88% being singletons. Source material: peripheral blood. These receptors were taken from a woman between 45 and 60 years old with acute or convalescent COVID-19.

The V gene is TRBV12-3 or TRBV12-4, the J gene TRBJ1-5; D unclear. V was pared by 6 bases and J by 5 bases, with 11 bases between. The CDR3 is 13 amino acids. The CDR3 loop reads CASRGSGDQPQHF. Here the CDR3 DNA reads TGTGCCAGCAGGGGGAGTGGAGATCAGCCCCAGCATTTT.

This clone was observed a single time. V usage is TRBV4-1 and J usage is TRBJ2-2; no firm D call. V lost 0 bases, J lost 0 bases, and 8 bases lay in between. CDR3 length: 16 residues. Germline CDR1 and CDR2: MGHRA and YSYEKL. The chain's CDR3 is CASSQENRANTGELFF. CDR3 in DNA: TGCGCCAGCAGCCAAGAAAATCGGGCGAACACCGGGGAGCTGTTTTTT.